This is a list of T cell receptor beta chains from one sample in a study of CD8 T cells in ankylosing spondylitis. TCRdb recomputed calls from the 5' RACE reads with MiXCR, one row per CDR3 protein. The sample includes about 300,000 distinct CDR3 sequences, around a tenth of them seen just once. Sequencing used blood, either unsorted or a sorted T cell fraction (not recorded which). These receptors all stem from a female donor with ankylosing spondylitis or in good health (not recorded which). The CDR3 runs from the conserved cysteine through the conserved F or W. Each record gives: D gene, J gene, clone size, V gene, CDR3 protein, CDR3 DNA. D genes are given only for firm matches. Clone sizes are given selectively: once, few, many, or a class where the clone is expanded.

>.|TRBJ2-2|few|TRBV5-5
CASREQGNTGELFF
TGTGCCAGCAGGGAACAGGGAAACACCGGGGAGCTGTTTTTT
>.|TRBJ2-1|.|TRBV9
CASSEPTLGVADYNEQFF
TGTGCCAGCAGCGAACCCACCTTGGGAGTAGCGGACTACAATGAGCAGTTCTTC
>.|TRBJ1-1|many|TRBV12-3/TRBV12-4
CASTQEADLNTEAFF
TGTGCCAGCACCCAAGAGGCAGATTTGAACACTGAAGCTTTCTTT
>.|TRBJ1-4|.|TRBV18
CASSPRQATNEKLFF
TGTGCCAGCTCACCAAGACAGGCGACTAATGAAAAACTGTTTTTT
>.|TRBJ2-3|many|TRBV15
CATSRSYNTDTQYF
TGTGCCACCAGCAGGAGTTACAACACAGATACGCAGTATTTT
>.|TRBJ1-5|.|TRBV19
CATSTTSGYGQPQHF
TGTGCCACCTCAACCACCTCAGGGTATGGTCAGCCCCAGCATTTT
>TRBD2|TRBJ2-7|many|TRBV29-1
CSVEKIGGRWCEQYF
TGCAGCGTTGAAAAGATTGGCGGGAGATGGTGCGAGCAGTACTTC
>.|TRBJ2-3|few|TRBV3-1
CASSQDWGTDTQYF
TGTGCCAGCAGCCAAGATTGGGGCACAGATACGCAGTATTTT
>.|TRBJ2-6|many|TRBV11-2
CASSLDRSQGFVGANVLTF
TGTGCCAGCAGCTTAGATCGCTCGCAGGGGTTTGTTGGGGCCAACGTCCTGACTTTC
>.|TRBJ1-1|few|TRBV20-1
CSAPIGPGGFAEAFF
TGCAGTGCTCCCATAGGCCCGGGGGGCTTCGCTGAAGCTTTCTTT
>TRBD1|TRBJ1-1|.|TRBV7-9
CASGRTGGSNTEAFF
TGTGCCAGCGGAAGGACAGGGGGCTCGAACACTGAAGCTTTCTTT
>TRBD2|TRBJ2-1|many|TRBV29-1
CSVVGGGGHEQFF
TGCAGCGTTGTCGGAGGCGGGGGACATGAGCAGTTCTTC
>TRBD1|TRBJ2-4|few|TRBV5-1
CASSPRTGGDIQYF
TGCGCCAGCAGCCCCAGGACAGGGGGAGACATTCAGTACTTC
>.|TRBJ2-1|.|TRBV11-2
CASSFRYRKENEQFF
TGTGCCAGCAGCTTTAGGTATCGGAAAGAGAATGAGCAGTTCTTC
>TRBD1|TRBJ2-3|many|TRBV7-2
CASRPTGADTQYF
TGTGCCAGCAGGCCGACAGGGGCAGATACGCAGTATTTT
>.|TRBJ1-3|many|TRBV5-1
CASRIQGSGNTIYF
TGCGCCAGCAGAATACAGGGATCCGGAAACACCATATATTTT
>.|TRBJ1-6|few|TRBV4-2
CASSQERGTHSPLHF
TGTGCCAGCAGCCAAGAGAGGGGGACTCATTCACCCCTCCACTTT
>.|TRBJ1-2|few|TRBV20-1
CRYPIDRPFYGYTF
TGCAGATATCCAATCGACAGGCCCTTTTATGGCTACACCTTC
>TRBD2|TRBJ2-7|few|TRBV5-1
CASSTSGRAGEQYF
TGCGCCAGCAGCACGAGCGGGAGGGCCGGCGAGCAGTACTTC
>TRBD1|TRBJ2-4|many|TRBV7-9
CASSKTTGHTDIQYF
TGTGCCAGCAGCAAGACGACAGGGCATACAGACATTCAGTACTTC
>.|TRBJ2-5|.|TRBV5-6
CASSYWGTFQETQYF
TGTGCCAGCAGCTACTGGGGGACATTTCAAGAGACCCAGTACTTC
>TRBD2|TRBJ2-7|many|TRBV6-2/TRBV6-3
CASSYSMASGSHEQYF
TGTGCCAGCAGTTACTCGATGGCTAGCGGGAGCCACGAGCAGTACTTC
>TRBD1|TRBJ1-2|many|TRBV3-1
CASSLGQIYGYTF
TGTGCCAGCAGCCTGGGACAGATTTATGGCTACACCTTC
>TRBD1|TRBJ2-2|few|TRBV2
CAGTGQANTGELFF
TGTGCCGGTACTGGACAGGCGAACACCGGGGAGCTGTTTTTT
>TRBD2|TRBJ2-4|few|TRBV14
CASSHVLAGGGKNIQYF
TGTGCCAGCAGCCATGTTCTGGCGGGGGGTGGCAAAAACATTCAGTACTTC
>.|TRBJ1-6|.|TRBV5-1
CASSYGSSYNSPLHF
TGCGCCAGCAGCTATGGCAGCTCCTATAATTCACCCCTCCACTTT
>.|TRBJ2-1|many|TRBV7-8
CASSFRIHRTDNYNEQFF
TGTGCCAGCAGCTTTAGGATCCACCGGACGGATAATTACAATGAGCAGTTCTTC
>.|TRBJ2-1|.|TRBV29-1
CSVGRVGPEEEQFF
TGCAGCGTTGGGCGTGTGGGACCAGAGGAGGAGCAGTTCTTC
>TRBD1|TRBJ1-4|.|TRBV7-8
CASSLGLWQGGEKPFF
TGTGCCAGCAGCTTAGGTCTCTGGCAGGGGGGTGAAAAACCGTTTTTT
>.|TRBJ2-5|many|TRBV12-3/TRBV12-4
CASSSSSFGATQYF
TGTGCCAGCAGTTCATCCAGCTTCGGAGCGACCCAGTACTTC
>.|TRBJ2-1|many|TRBV7-9
CASSLASGSNEQFF
TGTGCCAGCAGCTTAGCCTCGGGGTCCAATGAGCAGTTCTTC
>.|TRBJ2-7|.|TRBV27
CASSTSGLRNEQYF
TGTGCCAGCAGTACGTCAGGGCTTCGCAACGAGCAGTACTTC
>.|TRBJ1-1|.|TRBV20-1
CSARDPSGADTEAFF
TGCAGTGCTAGAGATCCATCAGGGGCGGACACTGAAGCTTTCTTT
>.|TRBJ2-6|many|TRBV20-1
CSAAGQKSAGANVLTF
TGCAGTGCTGCCGGGCAGAAAAGCGCTGGGGCCAACGTCCTGACTTTC
>TRBD1|TRBJ2-4|few|TRBV4-2
CASSQTRDRGPLAKNIQYF
TGTGCCAGCAGCCAAACCCGGGACAGGGGCCCCTTAGCCAAAAACATTCAGTACTTC
>.|TRBJ1-5|many|TRBV7-9
CASSSRGGSNQPQHF
TGTGCCAGCAGTTCAAGGGGTGGGAGCAATCAGCCCCAGCATTTT
>.|TRBJ2-3|.|TRBV7-2
CASRRVSDTQYF
TGTGCCAGCAGACGCGTTTCAGATACGCAGTATTTT
>.|TRBJ1-4|few|TRBV12-3/TRBV12-4
CASRGRTDPEKLFF
TGTGCCAGCAGGGGTAGGACGGATCCTGAAAAACTGTTTTTT
>TRBD1|TRBJ2-1|.|TRBV20-1
CSAREAGTGVTNEQFF
TGCAGTGCTAGAGAGGCCGGGACAGGGGTAACAAATGAGCAGTTCTTC
>.|TRBJ2-4|many|TRBV5-1
CASSLGSPAKNIQYF
TGCGCCAGCAGCTTAGGGTCTCCAGCCAAAAACATTCAGTACTTC
>.|TRBJ1-2|few|TRBV14
CASSLQGGSYTF
TGTGCCAGCAGCCTACAGGGAGGGAGCTACACCTTC
>TRBD1|TRBJ2-3|many|TRBV5-1
CASSFGDREPDTQYF
TGCGCCAGCAGCTTCGGAGACAGGGAACCAGATACGCAGTATTTT
>TRBD2|TRBJ2-2|.|TRBV5-1
CASSLDLGLAGTGELFF
TGCGCCAGCAGCTTGGACCTAGGACTAGCGGGGACCGGGGAGCTGTTTTTT
>.|TRBJ2-4|many|TRBV24-1
CATSPGKNIQYF
TGTGCCACCAGTCCCGGCAAAAACATTCAGTACTTC
>TRBD2|TRBJ2-1|many|TRBV7-7
CASSQKRGGPDEQFF
TGTGCTAGCAGCCAAAAGCGGGGGGGCCCCGATGAGCAGTTCTTC
>TRBD2|TRBJ2-1|few|TRBV20-1
CSAGDSGSSYNEQFF
TGCAGTGCTGGGGATAGCGGGAGTTCCTACAATGAGCAGTTCTTC
>.|TRBJ2-7|few|TRBV11-2
CASSSQGVRQYF
TGTGCCAGCAGCTCACAGGGTGTAAGGCAGTACTTC
>TRBD1|TRBJ2-4|few|TRBV19
CASSSGTGVAKNIQYF
TGTGCCAGTAGTAGTGGGACAGGAGTAGCCAAAAACATTCAGTACTTC